The T cell receptor beta chain under discussion was sequenced for a study of blood T cell repertoires in COVID-19. Turning to the study itself: Acute and convalescent COVID-19 samples came from the United States, Italy and Spain.

In the authors' workflow: Amplification of reference gene primers provided the estimated nucleated cell counts. Libraries were prepared by immunoSEQ multiplex PCR; TCRdb keeps only in-frame clonotypes and omits some of them. From that table come the V and J calls and clone size; the DNA was used to work out D and trimming. The sample shows around 300,000 clones, roughly 90% of them seen only once. Germline-derived CDR1 and CDR2 are KGHSH and LQKENI. The CDR3 covers 14 residues. Trimming at V came to 1 base and at J to 7 bases, leaving 1 base not matched to a gene. This chain links TRBV18 with TRBJ2-1; 10 bases are a match to TRBD2. The sequence derives from a woman aged 50 to 65 who had recovered from COVID-19. The sequenced sample was PBMCs or T cells enriched from blood (not recorded which). CDR3 loop: CASSPQREGNEQFF. The DNA of the CDR3 is TGTGCCAGCTCACCACAGCGGGAGGGTAATGAGCAGTTCTTC.